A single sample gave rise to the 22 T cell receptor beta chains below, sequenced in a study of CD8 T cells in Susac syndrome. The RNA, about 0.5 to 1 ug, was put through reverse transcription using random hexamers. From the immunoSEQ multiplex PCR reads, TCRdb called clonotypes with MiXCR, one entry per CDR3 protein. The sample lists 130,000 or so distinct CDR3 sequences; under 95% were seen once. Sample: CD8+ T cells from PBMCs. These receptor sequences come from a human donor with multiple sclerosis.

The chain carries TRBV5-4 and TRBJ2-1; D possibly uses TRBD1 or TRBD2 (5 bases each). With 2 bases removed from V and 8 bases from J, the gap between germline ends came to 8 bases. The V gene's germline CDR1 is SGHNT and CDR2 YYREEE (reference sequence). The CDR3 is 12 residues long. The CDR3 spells CASSFRDDEQFF. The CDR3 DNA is TGTGCCAGCAGCTTCAGGGACGATGAGCAGTTCTTC.

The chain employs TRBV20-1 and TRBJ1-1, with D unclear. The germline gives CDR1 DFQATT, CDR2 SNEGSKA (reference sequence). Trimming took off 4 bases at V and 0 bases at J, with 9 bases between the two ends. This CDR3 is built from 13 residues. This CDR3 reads CSAKGRLNTEAFF. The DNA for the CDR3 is TGCAGTGCTAAGGGCAGGCTGAACACTGAAGCTTTCTTT.

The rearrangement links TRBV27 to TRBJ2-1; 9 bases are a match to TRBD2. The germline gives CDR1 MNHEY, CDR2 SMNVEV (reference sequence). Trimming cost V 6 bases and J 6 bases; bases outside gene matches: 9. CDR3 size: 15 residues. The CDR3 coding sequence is TGTGCCAGCAGCCTGCTAGCGGGGCCCTTCAATGAGCAGTTCTTC. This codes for CASSLLAGPFNEQFF.

This CDR3 reads CASRGEVHEQYF. The DNA of the CDR3 is TGTGCCAGCAGAGGTGAAGTCCACGAGCAGTACTTC. The V gene is TRBV28, the J gene TRBJ2-7; D unresolved. Germline loops: CDR1 MDHEN, CDR2 SYDVKM. The CDR3 contains 12 residues. The V gene lost 6 bases and the J gene lost 5 bases, with 11 bases spanning the gap.

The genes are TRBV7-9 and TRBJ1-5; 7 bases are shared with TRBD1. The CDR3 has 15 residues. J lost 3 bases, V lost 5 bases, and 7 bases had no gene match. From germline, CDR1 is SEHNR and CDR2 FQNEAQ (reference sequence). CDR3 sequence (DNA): TGTGCCAGCAGCGCCGGGACAGTATCCAATCAGCCCCAGCATTTT. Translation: CASSAGTVSNQPQHF. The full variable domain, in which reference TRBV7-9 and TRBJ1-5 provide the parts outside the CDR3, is DTGVSQNPRHKITKRGQNVTFRCDPISEHNRLYWYRQTLGQGPEFLTYFQNEAQLEKSRLLSDRFSAERPKGSFSTLEIQRTEQGDSAMYLCASSAGTVSNQPQHFGDGTRLSIL.

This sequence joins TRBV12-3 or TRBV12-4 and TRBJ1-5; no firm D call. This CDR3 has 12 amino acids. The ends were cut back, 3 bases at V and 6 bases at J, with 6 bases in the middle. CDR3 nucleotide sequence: TGTGCCAGCAGTTTGTCTGGTCAGCCCCAGCATTTT. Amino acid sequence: CASSLSGQPQHF.

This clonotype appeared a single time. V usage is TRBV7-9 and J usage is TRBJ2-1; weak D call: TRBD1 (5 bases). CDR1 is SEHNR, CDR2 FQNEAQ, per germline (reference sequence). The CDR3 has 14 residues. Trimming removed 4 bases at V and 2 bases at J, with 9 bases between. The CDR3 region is CASSSSTAYNEQFF. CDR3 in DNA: TGTGCCAGCAGCTCATCGACAGCCTACAATGAGCAGTTCTTC.

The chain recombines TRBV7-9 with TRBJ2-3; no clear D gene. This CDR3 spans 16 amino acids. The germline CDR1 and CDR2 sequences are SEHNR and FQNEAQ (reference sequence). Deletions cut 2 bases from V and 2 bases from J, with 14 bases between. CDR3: CASSLLSGEPTDTQYF. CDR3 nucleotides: TGTGCCAGCAGCTTATTGTCAGGAGAACCCACAGATACGCAGTATTTT.

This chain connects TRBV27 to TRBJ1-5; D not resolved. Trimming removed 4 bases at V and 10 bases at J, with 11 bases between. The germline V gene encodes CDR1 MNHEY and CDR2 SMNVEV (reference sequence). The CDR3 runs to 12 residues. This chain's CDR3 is CASSSPGLPQHF. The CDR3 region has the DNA TGTGCCAGCAGTTCGCCCGGCCTACCCCAGCATTTT.

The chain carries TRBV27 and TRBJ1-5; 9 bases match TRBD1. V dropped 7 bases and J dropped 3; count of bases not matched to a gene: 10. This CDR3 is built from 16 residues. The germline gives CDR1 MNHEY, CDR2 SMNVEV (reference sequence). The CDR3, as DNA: TGTGCCAGCAAGGGGACAGGGTTAGGGCTCAATCAGCCCCAGCATTTT. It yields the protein CASKGTGLGLNQPQHF.

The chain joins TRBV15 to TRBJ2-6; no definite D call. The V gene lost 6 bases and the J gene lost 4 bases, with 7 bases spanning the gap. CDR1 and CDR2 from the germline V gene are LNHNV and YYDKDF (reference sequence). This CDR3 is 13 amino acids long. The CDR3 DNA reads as TGTGCCACCAGGGGTTGGGGGGCCAACGTCCTGACTTTC. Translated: CATRGWGANVLTF.

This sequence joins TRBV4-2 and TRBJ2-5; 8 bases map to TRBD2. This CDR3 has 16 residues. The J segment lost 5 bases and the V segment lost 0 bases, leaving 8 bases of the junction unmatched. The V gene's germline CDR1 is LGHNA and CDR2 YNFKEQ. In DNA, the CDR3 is TGTGCCAGCAGCCAAGAGTGGCGGGGACTAGGGGAGACCCAGTACTTC. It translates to CASSQEWRGLGETQYF.

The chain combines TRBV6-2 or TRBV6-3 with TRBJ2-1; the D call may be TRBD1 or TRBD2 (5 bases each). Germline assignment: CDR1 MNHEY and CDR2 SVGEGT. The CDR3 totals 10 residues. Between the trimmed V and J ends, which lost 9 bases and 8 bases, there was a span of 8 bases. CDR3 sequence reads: CARRDDEQFF. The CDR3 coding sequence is TGTGCCAGACGGGACGATGAGCAGTTCTTC.

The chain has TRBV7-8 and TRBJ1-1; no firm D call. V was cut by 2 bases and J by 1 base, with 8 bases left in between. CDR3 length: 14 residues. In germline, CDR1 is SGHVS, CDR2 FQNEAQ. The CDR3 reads CASSLYGRNTEAFF. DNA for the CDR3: TGTGCCAGCAGCTTATATGGACGGAACACTGAAGCTTTCTTT.

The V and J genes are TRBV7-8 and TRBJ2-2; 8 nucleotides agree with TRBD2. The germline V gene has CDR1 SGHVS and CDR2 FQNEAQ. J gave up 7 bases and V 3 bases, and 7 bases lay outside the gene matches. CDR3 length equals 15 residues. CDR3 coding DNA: TGTGCCAGCAGCTTTGACGGGAGGGTTGGCGGGGAGCTGTTTTTT. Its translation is CASSFDGRVGGELFF.

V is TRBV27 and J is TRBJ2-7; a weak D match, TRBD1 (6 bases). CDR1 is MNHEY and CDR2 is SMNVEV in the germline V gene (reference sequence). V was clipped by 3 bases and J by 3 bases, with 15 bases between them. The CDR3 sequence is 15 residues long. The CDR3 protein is CASSLQGTQIYEQYF. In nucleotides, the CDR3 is TGTGCCAGCAGTTTGCAGGGGACGCAGATCTACGAGCAGTACTTC.

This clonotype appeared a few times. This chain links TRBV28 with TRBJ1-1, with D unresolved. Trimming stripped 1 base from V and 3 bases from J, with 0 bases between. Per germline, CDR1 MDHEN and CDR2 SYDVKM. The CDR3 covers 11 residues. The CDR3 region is CASSLYTEAFF. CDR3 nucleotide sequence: TGTGCCAGCAGTTTATACACTGAAGCTTTCTTT.

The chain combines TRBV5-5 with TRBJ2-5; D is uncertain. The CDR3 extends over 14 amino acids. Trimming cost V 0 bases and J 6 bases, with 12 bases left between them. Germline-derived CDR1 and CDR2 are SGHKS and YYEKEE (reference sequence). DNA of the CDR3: TGTGCCAGCAGCTTGGAAGGGTTCGGACAGACCCAGTACTTC. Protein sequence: CASSLEGFGQTQYF. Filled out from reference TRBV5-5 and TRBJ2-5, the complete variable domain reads DAGVTQSPTHLIKTRGQQVTLRCSPISGHKSVSWYQQVLGQGPQFIFQYYEKEERGRGNFPDRFSARQFPNYSSELNVNALLLGDSALYLCASSLEGFGQTQYFGPGTRLLVL.

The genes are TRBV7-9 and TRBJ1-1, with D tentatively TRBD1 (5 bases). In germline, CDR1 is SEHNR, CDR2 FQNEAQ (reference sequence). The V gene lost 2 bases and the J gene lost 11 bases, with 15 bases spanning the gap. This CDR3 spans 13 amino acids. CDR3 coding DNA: TGTGCCAGCAGCTTAAGGGGCCTCAACCGGGCTTTCTTT. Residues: CASSLRGLNRAFF.

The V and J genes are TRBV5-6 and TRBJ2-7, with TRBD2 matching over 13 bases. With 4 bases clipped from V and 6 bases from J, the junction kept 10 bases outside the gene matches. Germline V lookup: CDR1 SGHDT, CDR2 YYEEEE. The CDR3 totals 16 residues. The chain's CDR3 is CASSIAGLAGKREQYF. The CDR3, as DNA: TGTGCCAGCAGCATAGCGGGACTAGCGGGAAAACGCGAGCAGTACTTC. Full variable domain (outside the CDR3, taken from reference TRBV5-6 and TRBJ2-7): DAGVTQSPTHLIKTRGQQVTLRCSPKSGHDTVSWYQQALGQGPQFIFQYYEEEERQRGNFPDRFSGHQFPNYSSELNVNALLLGDSALYLCASSIAGLAGKREQYFGPGTRLTVT.

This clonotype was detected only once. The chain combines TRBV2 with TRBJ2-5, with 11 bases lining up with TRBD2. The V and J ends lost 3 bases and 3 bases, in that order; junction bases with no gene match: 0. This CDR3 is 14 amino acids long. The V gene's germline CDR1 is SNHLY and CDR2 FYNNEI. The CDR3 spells CASSETSGEETQYF. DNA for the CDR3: TGTGCCAGCAGTGAGACTAGCGGGGAAGAGACCCAGTACTTC.

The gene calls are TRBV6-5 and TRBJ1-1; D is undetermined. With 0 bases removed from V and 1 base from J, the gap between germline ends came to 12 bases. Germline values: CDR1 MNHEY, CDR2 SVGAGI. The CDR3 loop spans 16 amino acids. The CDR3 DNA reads TGTGCCAGCAGTTACTCGAGTTTATCGACGAACACTGAAGCTTTCTTT. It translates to CASSYSSLSTNTEAFF.